These 32 T cell receptor beta chains came from one sample sequenced in a study of blood T cell repertoires in COVID-19 (dated by TCRdb to 2018 to 2020). Libraries were constructed by the immunoSEQ multiplex PCR assay. TCRdb stores this immuneACCESS table with in-frame sequences only. Part of the clones is absent; in the studies checked, under half of the shortfall reflects unresolved V genes, and no reason is known for the rest. Present in this sample are roughly 180,000 clones, 85% to 90% of which were seen just once. The ten largest clones capture 0.99% of the sample. The sequencing sample was made of peripheral blood. These receptors all stem from a man aged 18 to 29 with acute or convalescent COVID-19.

This chain joins TRBV10-2 and TRBJ2-1, with 9 positions matching TRBD2. CDR3 length equals 17 residues. Looked up from germline, CDR1 is WSHSY and CDR2 is SAAADI. Losses at the gene ends were 4 bases for V and 0 bases for J; bases not matched to a gene: 7. The CDR3 spells CASSGSSGESSYNEQFF. The CDR3, as DNA: TGCGCCAGCAGTGGTTCTAGCGGGGAGAGCTCCTACAATGAGCAGTTCTTC.

This rearrangement joins TRBV28 to TRBJ2-1, with a weak D call TRBD1 (6 bases). Germline V lookup: CDR1 MDHEN, CDR2 SYDVKM. Trimming stripped 6 bases from V and 8 bases from J, with 20 bases between. The CDR3 extends over 15 amino acids. This CDR3 is CASRPQGSHGDEQFF. CDR3 coding DNA: TGTGCCAGCAGACCTCAGGGGTCCCATGGGGATGAGCAGTTCTTC.

The J gene is TRBJ1-6, the V gene TRBV25-1, with a tentative D call TRBD1 (6 bases). The CDR3 is 15 amino acids. Trimming left V 2 bases short and J 10 bases short, with 15 bases between. Germline-derived CDR1 and CDR2 are MGHDK and SYGVNS. The CDR3 DNA sequence: TGTGCCAGCAGTGAAGGCAGGGGAGTCAGCTCACCCCTCCACTTT. Amino acids: CASSEGRGVSSPLHF.

Comments on this clone: One junction end disagrees with the germline gene, perhaps due to a read error. J is TRBJ2-1 and V is TRBV14; 9 bases align to TRBD2. Germline CDR1 reads SGHDN; CDR2 reads FVKESK. The CDR3 covers 16 residues. The CDR3 loop reads CASSEELAGTVNEQFF. Written as DNA, the CDR3 is TGTGCCAGCAGCGAAGAGCTAGCGGGGACAGTGAATGAGCAGTTCTTC.

The chain recombines TRBV6-5 with TRBJ1-1, with a weak D call TRBD1 (6 bases). CDR1 and CDR2 from the germline V gene are MNHEY and SVGAGI. The V end lost 4 bases, the J end lost 4 bases, and 10 bases lay between the germline ends. The length of the CDR3 is 13 residues. For the CDR3, the DNA is TGTGCCAGCAGTTTGGACAGTTCCACTGAAGCTTTCTTT. Encoded protein: CASSLDSSTEAFF.

The chain has TRBV7-3 and TRBJ2-2, with D unclear. Trimming stripped 5 bases from V and 4 bases from J, with 8 bases between. The CDR3 has 13 amino acids. The germline V gene encodes CDR1 SGHTA and CDR2 FQGTGA. In DNA form, the CDR3 reads TGTGCCAGCAGCCCCCCGGGCACCGGGGAGCTGTTTTTT. This translates into CASSPPGTGELFF.

The chain carries TRBV27 and TRBJ1-1; perhaps TRBD1 as D (5 bases). The CDR3 covers 15 residues. Germline CDR1 is MNHEY and CDR2 is SMNVEV (reference sequence). V was trimmed by 5 bases and J by 1 base, leaving 14 bases between them. In DNA, the CDR3 is TGTGCCAGCAGTCCGGGAGACAGACCGAACACTGAAGCTTTCTTT. Protein product: CASSPGDRPNTEAFF.

The V call is TRBV25-1, the J call TRBJ2-1; D is perhaps TRBD2 (6 bases). V was clipped by 1 base and J by 4 bases, with 11 bases between them. The CDR3 is 15 residues long. Germline V lookup: CDR1 MGHDK, CDR2 SYGVNS. For the CDR3, the DNA is TGTGCCAGCAGTGAATCGGGGACTCCATACAATGAGCAGTTCTTC. It encodes CASSESGTPYNEQFF.

The sample holds a few counts of this clone. V and J are TRBV6-1 and TRBJ2-3, with TRBD2 as a possible D gene (7 bases). Trimming pared 4 bases from V and 1 base from J, leaving 15 bases between. CDR3 length equals 16 residues. CDR1 is MNHNS, CDR2 SASEGT, per germline. Here the CDR3 reads CASSANREGRTDTQYF. The CDR3 nucleotides read TGTGCCAGCAGTGCGAACAGGGAGGGTCGCACAGATACGCAGTATTTT.

The CDR3 DNA is TGTGCCACCAGCAGCAATCCCAGGGGGCTGGGGAACACTGAAGCTTTCTTT. Its protein is CATSSNPRGLGNTEAFF. The chain joins TRBV15 to TRBJ1-1; TRBD1 agrees at 8 bases. V was clipped by 3 bases and J by 1 base; unmatched bases: 10. CDR1 LNHNV and CDR2 YYDKDF come from the germline V gene (reference sequence). The CDR3 contains 17 residues.

The rearrangement links TRBV6-5 to TRBJ1-6; D uncertain. Trimming pared 5 bases from V and 7 bases from J, leaving 9 bases between. Germline V gives CDR1 MNHEY, CDR2 SVGAGI. CDR3 size: 13 residues. The CDR3, as DNA: TGTGCCAGCAGTACCAAGAGAAATTCACCCCTCCACTTT. It specifies CASSTKRNSPLHF.

This clone occurred once. The chain has TRBV16 and TRBJ2-2; D is perhaps TRBD1 (6 bases). CDR3 length equals 14 residues. V gave up 4 bases and J gave up 3 bases, with 9 bases separating them. The germline V gene encodes CDR1 KGHSY and CDR2 FQNENV. CDR3: CASSRQADTGELFF. The CDR3 bases are TGTGCCAGCAGCCGACAGGCGGACACCGGGGAGCTGTTTTTT.

The chain employs TRBV5-4 and TRBJ2-2, with 7 bases lining up with TRBD2. Trimming took 7 bases from V and 5 from J; bases not matched to a gene: 11. This CDR3 region has 15 residues. CDR1 is SGHNT, CDR2 YYREEE, per germline (reference sequence). CDR3: CASQDLGTTTGELFF. CDR3 coding DNA: TGTGCCAGCCAGGACCTAGGGACTACTACCGGGGAGCTGTTTTTT.

The sample holds one count of this clone. The chain recombines TRBV5-1 with TRBJ1-6, with 8 bases that match TRBD1. CDR1 SGHRS and CDR2 YFSETQ come from the germline V gene. The length of the CDR3 is 17 residues. V lost 4 bases and J lost 0; bases outside the gene matches: 6. CDR3 loop: CASSEGQASSYNSPLHF. CDR3 in DNA: TGCGCCAGCAGCGAGGGACAGGCCAGCTCCTATAATTCACCCCTCCACTTT.

The V and J genes are TRBV5-1 and TRBJ1-3, with a weak D call TRBD1 (5 bases). Germline assignment: CDR1 SGHRS and CDR2 YFSETQ. The V gene lost 0 bases and the J gene lost 0 bases, with 13 bases spanning the gap. There are 17 residues in the CDR3. The CDR3 protein is CASSLERQSSSGNTIYF. The DNA for the CDR3 is TGCGCCAGCAGCTTGGAGAGACAGAGTAGCTCTGGAAACACCATATATTTT.

The chain recombines TRBV5-1 with TRBJ2-3, with a possible D match to TRBD2 (7 bases). This CDR3 region has 15 residues. Germline V lookup: CDR1 SGHRS, CDR2 YFSETQ. The germline V and J ends were trimmed by 4 bases and 5 bases, with 17 bases remaining between them. The CDR3 DNA sequence: TGCGCCAGCAGCAGAGGGGGGGCCCGAGGAGATACGCAGTATTTT. Its protein product is CASSRGGARGDTQYF.

The V and J genes are TRBV9 and TRBJ2-5, with a weak D call TRBD1 (6 bases). Trimming cost V 4 bases and J 1 base, with 20 bases left between them. Germline CDR1 is SGDLS and CDR2 is YYNGEE. The CDR3 spans 17 residues. CDR3 residues: CASSPRSKTGPQETQYF. Here the CDR3 DNA reads TGTGCCAGCAGCCCGAGGTCAAAAACAGGGCCCCAAGAGACCCAGTACTTC. Complete variable domain (other parts from reference TRBV9 and TRBJ2-5): DSGVTQTPKHLITATGQRVTLRCSPRSGDLSVYWYQQSLDQGLQFLIQYYNGEERAKGNILERFSAQQFPDLHSELNLSSLELGDSALYFCASSPRSKTGPQETQYFGPGTRLLVL.

Here the CDR3 reads CASSYTYNEQFF. CDR3 sequence (DNA): TGTGCCAGTAGTTATACCTACAATGAGCAGTTCTTC. The J gene is TRBJ2-1, the V gene TRBV19, with unresolved D. Germline V gives CDR1 LNHDA, CDR2 SQIVND (reference sequence). The CDR3 covers 12 residues. Trimming stripped 5 bases from V and 2 bases from J, with 4 bases between.

The CDR3 loop reads CASSVGGGDSSSGNTIYF. The CDR3 DNA is TGTGCCAGCAGCGTAGGAGGAGGGGACAGTAGCTCTGGAAACACCATATATTTT. The chain joins TRBV9 to TRBJ1-3; 7 bases line up with TRBD1. The CDR3 consists of 18 residues. CDR1 is SGDLS and CDR2 is YYNGEE in the germline V gene. The trim removed 0 bases at V and 0 bases at J, leaving 9 bases unmatched.

V gene TRBV18 combines with J gene TRBJ1-1, with D maybe TRBD1 (6 bases). Deletions cut 5 bases from V and 1 base from J, with 17 bases between. The CDR3 is 16 residues long. CDR1 is KGHSH and CDR2 is LQKENI in the germline V gene. The CDR3 spells CASSEQPGTRNTEAFF. The CDR3, as DNA: TGTGCCAGCTCAGAACAACCCGGGACAAGGAACACTGAAGCTTTCTTT.

The chain uses TRBV10-2 and TRBJ1-2; D might be TRBD1 (6 bases). Between the trimmed V and J ends, which lost 3 bases and 13 bases, there was a span of 15 bases. Germline V lookup: CDR1 WSHSY, CDR2 SAAADI. The CDR3 consists of 12 residues. CDR3 residues: CASSDHREQSTF. The CDR3 DNA reads as TGCGCCAGCAGTGATCACAGGGAACAAAGCACCTTC.

The rearrangement links TRBV5-1 to TRBJ2-5; 9 bases are shared with TRBD2. There are 17 residues in the CDR3. V shed 4 bases and J 5 bases; nucleotides not matched to a gene: 15. Per germline, CDR1 SGHRS and CDR2 YFSETQ. CDR3 DNA: TGCGCCAGCAGCAGAATTAGCGGGGGACTTAAGATCGAGACCCAGTACTTC. This translates into CASSRISGGLKIETQYF.

This clone was found a few times. The V and J genes are TRBV19 and TRBJ1-5; TRBD1 agrees at 11 bases. V lost 7 bases, J lost 6 bases, and 8 bases stayed unmatched. Germline loops: CDR1 LNHDA, CDR2 SQIVND (reference sequence). This CDR3 is built from 15 residues. The CDR3, as DNA: TGTGCCAGTACCTTAGGACAGGGGGCGATTCAGCCCCAGCATTTT. Amino acids: CASTLGQGAIQPQHF. The whole variable domain, remainder taken from reference TRBV19 and TRBJ1-5, is DGGITQSPKYLFRKEGQNVTLSCEQNLNHDAMYWYRQDPGQGLRLIYYSQIVNDFQKGDIAEGYSVSREKKESFPLTVTSAQKNPTAFYLCASTLGQGAIQPQHFGDGTRLSIL.

The chain employs TRBV29-1 and TRBJ1-2, with 7 bases identical to TRBD1. CDR1 is SQVTM, CDR2 ANQGSEA, per germline. The CDR3 length is 15 residues. The V segment lost 0 bases and the J segment 2 bases; nucleotides outside the gene matches: 6. The CDR3 sequence is CSVEDNRGLNYGYTF. The CDR3 nucleotides read TGCAGCGTTGAAGATAATAGGGGGCTAAACTATGGCTACACCTTC.

The chain links TRBV7-3 to TRBJ2-7; possible D gene TRBD2, 5 bases. The germline gives CDR1 SGHTA, CDR2 FQGTGA. The CDR3 has 15 amino acids. V was shortened by 1 base and J by 4 bases, with 14 bases between the two germline ends. The CDR3 spells CASSLRGGADYEQYF. CDR3 nucleotide sequence: TGTGCCAGCAGCTTAAGAGGAGGCGCTGATTACGAGCAGTACTTC.

The CDR3 reads CASSLTDRGHSNYGYTF. Here the CDR3 DNA reads TGTGCCAGCAGCTTAACGGACAGGGGCCATAGTAACTATGGCTACACCTTC. The chain links TRBV7-2 to TRBJ1-2; TRBD1 matches 9 bases. The germline V gene has CDR1 SGHTA and CDR2 FQGNSA. With 2 bases clipped from V and 1 base from J, the junction kept 8 bases outside the gene matches. The CDR3 is made up of 17 amino acids.

The chain employs TRBV9 and TRBJ2-5; unclear D gene. The V end lost 3 bases, the J end lost 1 base, and 19 bases lay between the germline ends. Germline CDR1 is SGDLS and CDR2 is YYNGEE. This CDR3 comprises 17 residues. CDR3 nucleotides: TGTGCCAGCAGCGCCCCACTTACTCCTATTCCCCAAGAGACCCAGTACTTC. This sequence encodes CASSAPLTPIPQETQYF.

The chain has TRBV19 and TRBJ1-2; 8 positions agree with TRBD1. Per germline, CDR1 LNHDA and CDR2 SQIVND (reference sequence). This CDR3 region has 15 residues. V gave up 4 bases and J gave up 0 bases; unmatched junction bases: 4. The CDR3 reads CASSTMGQANYGYTF. CDR3 coding DNA: TGTGCCAGTAGTACAATGGGACAGGCTAACTATGGCTACACCTTC.

The CDR3 loop reads CASSFTGVGEKLFF. The CDR3 region has the DNA TGTGCCAGCAGCTTTACAGGGGTAGGCGAAAAACTGTTTTTT. This sequence joins TRBV7-9 and TRBJ1-4, with 7 bases matching TRBD1. CDR1 SEHNR and CDR2 FQNEAQ come from the germline V gene (reference sequence). Unmatched junction bases numbered 6, after V lost 3 bases and J lost 8 bases. This CDR3 comprises 14 residues. Together with reference TRBV7-9 and TRBJ1-4, the CDR3 gives the full variable domain: DTGVSQNPRHKITKRGQNVTFRCDPISEHNRLYWYRQTLGQGPEFLTYFQNEAQLEKSRLLSDRFSAERPKGSFSTLEIQRTEQGDSAMYLCASSFTGVGEKLFFGSGTQLSVL.

J is TRBJ2-1 and V is TRBV28; D not resolved. This CDR3 has 12 residues. Between the trimmed V and J ends, which lost 2 bases and 4 bases, there was a span of 3 bases. Germline V lookup: CDR1 MDHEN, CDR2 SYDVKM. This chain's CDR3 is CASSLRYNEQFF. The CDR3 DNA reads TGTGCCAGCAGTTTACGTTACAATGAGCAGTTCTTC.

V is TRBV24-1 and J is TRBJ2-7; D gene ambiguous. This CDR3 comprises 11 residues. Germline V CDR1 and CDR2: KGHDR, SFDVKD. The V gene lost 3 bases and the J gene lost 8 bases, with 7 bases spanning the gap. The CDR3 is CATSDVLQQYF. CDR3 sequence (DNA): TGTGCCACCAGTGATGTCCTCCAGCAGTACTTC.

The chain couples TRBV4-2 to TRBJ2-3; TRBD2 is a possible D gene (6 bases). CDR1 and CDR2 from the germline V gene are LGHNA and YNFKEQ. V lost 4 bases, J lost 2 bases, and 13 bases lay in between. The CDR3 runs to 15 residues. Here the CDR3 DNA reads TGTGCCAGCAGCCCTGGAGGACTACCCACAGATACGCAGTATTTT. Amino acid sequence: CASSPGGLPTDTQYF.